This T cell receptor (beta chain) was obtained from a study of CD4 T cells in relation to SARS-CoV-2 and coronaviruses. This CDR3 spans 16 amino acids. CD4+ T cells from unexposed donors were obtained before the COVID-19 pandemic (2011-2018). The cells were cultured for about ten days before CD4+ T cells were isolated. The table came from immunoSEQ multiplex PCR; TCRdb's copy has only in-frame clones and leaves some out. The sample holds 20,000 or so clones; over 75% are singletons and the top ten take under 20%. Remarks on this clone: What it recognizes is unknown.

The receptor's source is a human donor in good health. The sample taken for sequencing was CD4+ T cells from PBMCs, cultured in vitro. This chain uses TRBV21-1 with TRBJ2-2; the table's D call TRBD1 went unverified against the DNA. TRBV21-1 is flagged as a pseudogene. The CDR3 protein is CASSNSGTGVTGELFF. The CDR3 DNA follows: TGTGCCAGCAGCAACTCCGGGACAGGGGTCACCGGGGAGCTGTTTTTT.